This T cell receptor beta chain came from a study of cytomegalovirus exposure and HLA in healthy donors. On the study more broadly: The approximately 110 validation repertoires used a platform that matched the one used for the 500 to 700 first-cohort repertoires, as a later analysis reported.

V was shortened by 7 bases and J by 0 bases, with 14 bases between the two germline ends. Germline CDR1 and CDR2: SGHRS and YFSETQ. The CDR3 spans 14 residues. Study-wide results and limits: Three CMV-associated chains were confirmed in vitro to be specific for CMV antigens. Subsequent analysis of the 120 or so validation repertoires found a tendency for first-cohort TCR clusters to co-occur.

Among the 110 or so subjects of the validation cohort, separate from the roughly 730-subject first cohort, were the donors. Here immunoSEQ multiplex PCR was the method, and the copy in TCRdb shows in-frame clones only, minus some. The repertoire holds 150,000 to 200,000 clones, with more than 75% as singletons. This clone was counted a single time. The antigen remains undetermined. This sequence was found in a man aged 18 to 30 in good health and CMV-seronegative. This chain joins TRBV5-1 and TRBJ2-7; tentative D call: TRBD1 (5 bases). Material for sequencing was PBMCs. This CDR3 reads CASRMTVTSYEQYV. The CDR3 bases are TGCGCCAGCCGGATGACAGTCACCTCCTACGAGCAGTACGTC.